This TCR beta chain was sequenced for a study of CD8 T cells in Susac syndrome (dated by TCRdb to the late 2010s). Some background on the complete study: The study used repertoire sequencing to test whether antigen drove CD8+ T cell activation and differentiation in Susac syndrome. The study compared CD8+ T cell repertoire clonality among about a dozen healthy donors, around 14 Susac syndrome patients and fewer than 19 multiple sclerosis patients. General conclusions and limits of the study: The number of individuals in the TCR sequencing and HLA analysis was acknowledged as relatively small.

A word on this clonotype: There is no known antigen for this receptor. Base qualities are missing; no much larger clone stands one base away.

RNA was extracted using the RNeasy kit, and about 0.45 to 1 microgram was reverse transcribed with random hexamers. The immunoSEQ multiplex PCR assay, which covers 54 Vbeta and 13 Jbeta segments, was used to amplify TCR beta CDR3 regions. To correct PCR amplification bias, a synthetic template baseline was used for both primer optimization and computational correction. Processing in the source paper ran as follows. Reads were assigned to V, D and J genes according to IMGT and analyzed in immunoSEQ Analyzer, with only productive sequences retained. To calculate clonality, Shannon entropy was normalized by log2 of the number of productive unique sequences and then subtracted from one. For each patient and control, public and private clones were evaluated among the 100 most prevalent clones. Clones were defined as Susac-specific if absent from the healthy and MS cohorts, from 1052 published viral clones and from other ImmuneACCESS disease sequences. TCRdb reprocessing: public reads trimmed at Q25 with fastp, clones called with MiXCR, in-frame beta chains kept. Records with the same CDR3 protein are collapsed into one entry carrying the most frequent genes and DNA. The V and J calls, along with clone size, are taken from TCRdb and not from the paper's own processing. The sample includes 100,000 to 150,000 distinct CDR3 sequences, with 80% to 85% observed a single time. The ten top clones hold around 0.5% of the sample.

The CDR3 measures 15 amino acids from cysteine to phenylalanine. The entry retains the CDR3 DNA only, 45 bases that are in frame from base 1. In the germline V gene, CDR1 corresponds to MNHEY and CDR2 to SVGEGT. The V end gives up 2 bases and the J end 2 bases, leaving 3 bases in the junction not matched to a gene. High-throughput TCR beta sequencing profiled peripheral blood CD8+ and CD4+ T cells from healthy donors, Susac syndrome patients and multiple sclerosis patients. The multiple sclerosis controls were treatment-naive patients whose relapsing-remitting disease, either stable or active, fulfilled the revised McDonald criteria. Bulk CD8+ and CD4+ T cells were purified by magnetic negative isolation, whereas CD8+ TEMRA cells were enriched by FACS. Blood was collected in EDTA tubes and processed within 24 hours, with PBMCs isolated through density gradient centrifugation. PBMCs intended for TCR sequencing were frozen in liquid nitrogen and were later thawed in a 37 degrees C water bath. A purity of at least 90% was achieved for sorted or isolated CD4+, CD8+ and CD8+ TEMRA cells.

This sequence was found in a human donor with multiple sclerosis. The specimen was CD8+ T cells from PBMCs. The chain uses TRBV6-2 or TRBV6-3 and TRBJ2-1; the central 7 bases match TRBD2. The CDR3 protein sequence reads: CASSYAAGAYNEQFF. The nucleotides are TGTGCCAGCAGTTACGCGGCGGGAGCCTACAATGAGCAGTTCTTC.